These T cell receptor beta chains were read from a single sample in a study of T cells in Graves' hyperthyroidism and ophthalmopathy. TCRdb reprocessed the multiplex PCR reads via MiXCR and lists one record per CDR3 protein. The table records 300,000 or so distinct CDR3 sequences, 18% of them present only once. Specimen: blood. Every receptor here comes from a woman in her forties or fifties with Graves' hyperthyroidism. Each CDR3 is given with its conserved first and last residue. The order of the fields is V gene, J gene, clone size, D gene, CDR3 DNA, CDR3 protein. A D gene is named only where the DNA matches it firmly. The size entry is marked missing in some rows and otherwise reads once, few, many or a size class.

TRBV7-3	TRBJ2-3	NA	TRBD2	TGTGCCAGCAGCTTAACCCGGGGGGGGGCGAACACAGATACGCAGTATTTT	CASSLTRGGANTDTQYF
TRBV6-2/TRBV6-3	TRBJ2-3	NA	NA	TGTGCCAGCAGTTATCCTACAGATACGCAGTATTTT	CASSYPTDTQYF
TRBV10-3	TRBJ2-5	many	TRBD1	TGTGCCATCAGCCGCGCCGGGACAGCAGAGACCCAGTACTTC	CAISRAGTAETQYF
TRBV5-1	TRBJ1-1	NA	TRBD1	TGCGCCAGCAGCCCGCGGGACAGGGGGTTTGCTTTCTTT	CASSPRDRGFAFF
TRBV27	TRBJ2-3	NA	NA	TGTGCCAGCAGTTTATCGAAAGGCACAGATACGCAGTATTTT	CASSLSKGTDTQYF
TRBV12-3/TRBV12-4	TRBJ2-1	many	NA	TGTGCCAGCAGTTTAGGGGCCAGTAGCGATGAGCAGTTCTTC	CASSLGASSDEQFF
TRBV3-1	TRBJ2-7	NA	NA	TGTGCCAGCAGCATTAACAGGATACGGCGGTTCGAGCAGTACTTC	CASSINRIRRFEQYF
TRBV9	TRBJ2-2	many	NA	TGTGCCAGCAGCGTACTCGGACAGGGGGAGCTGTTTTTT	CASSVLGQGELFF
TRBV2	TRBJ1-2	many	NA	TGTGCCAGCAGGATTCTAGGACCGGACCGGCCGTTTGCTGGCTACACCTTC	CASRILGPDRPFAGYTF
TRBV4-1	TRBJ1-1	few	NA	TGCGCCAGCAGCCATGAGGGTATCCCTGAAGCTTTCTTT	CASSHEGIPEAFF
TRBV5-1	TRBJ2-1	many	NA	TGCGCCAGCAGCTCTAACGGGATTGGGCAGAGTGAGCAGTTCTTC	CASSSNGIGQSEQFF
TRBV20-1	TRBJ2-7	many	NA	TGCAGTGCTAGAGAGGTTAGCACCTACGAGCAGTACTTC	CSAREVSTYEQYF
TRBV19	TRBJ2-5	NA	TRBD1	TGTGCCACCGGGGACAGGGGAATCACCCAGTACTTC	CATGDRGITQYF
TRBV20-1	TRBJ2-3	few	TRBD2	TGCAGTGCTAACCCCAGCGGGAGCGGAGGCACAGATACGCAGTATTTT	CSANPSGSGGTDTQYF
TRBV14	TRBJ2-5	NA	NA	TGTGCCAGCAGCCAAGATAGGGTAGCATCGTACCAAGAGACCCAGTACTTC	CASSQDRVASYQETQYF
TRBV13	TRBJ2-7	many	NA	TGTGCCAGCAGTTTGGGGCCGAGAACCTACGAGCAGTACTTC	CASSLGPRTYEQYF
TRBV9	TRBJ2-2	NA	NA	TGTGCCGGCAGCGTGGGTGGGGGCGTGAGCGCCGGGGAGCTGTTTTTT	CAGSVGGGVSAGELFF
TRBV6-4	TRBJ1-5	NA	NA	TGTGCCAGCAGCGAAGAACAGGGTTACTCCCAGCATTTT	CASSEEQGYSQHF
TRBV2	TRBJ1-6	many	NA	TGTGCCAGCATTGCCGACGGAATCCAATCACCCCTCCACTTT	CASIADGIQSPLHF
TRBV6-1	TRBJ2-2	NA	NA	TGTGCCAGCAGTTATTGGTTACGGGGGCATGAGCGGGAGCTGTTTTTT	CASSYWLRGHERELFF
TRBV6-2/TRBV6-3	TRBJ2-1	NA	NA	TGTGCCAGCAGTTACTCCCCCGGACAGCCATACAATGAGCAGTTCTTC	CASSYSPGQPYNEQFF
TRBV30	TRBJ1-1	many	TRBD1	TGTGCCTGGAGTGTCCCGGGACAGTGGGTAGCTTTCTTT	CAWSVPGQWVAFF
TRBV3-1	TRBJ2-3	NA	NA	TGTGCCAGCAGCCAAGATGCGGAGACGCAAGATACGCAGTATTTT	CASSQDAETQDTQYF
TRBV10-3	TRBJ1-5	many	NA	TGTGCCATCAGTGCACAGGGAGATCAGCCCCAGCATTTT	CAISAQGDQPQHF